The 9 T cell receptor beta chains given below trace back to one sample, sequenced in a study of CD8+ T cells in alopecia areata. This sample's treatment: oral pan-JAK inhibitor, 5-10 mg twice daily. RNA extraction was followed by reverse transcription into cDNA, which acted as the sequencing template. The data were produced by immunoSEQ multiplex PCR, yet TCRdb's version contains in-frame clones alone and is incomplete. The top ten clones hold roughly 10% of a sample with roughly 200,000 clones, around half of them seen once. Material: CD8+ T cells sorted from blood, obtained at week 24, from a patient treated with tofacitinib. The receptors here all came from a human donor with alopecia areata.

As regards this clone: The same CDR3 can be traced to other DNA sequences in this sample. This chain links TRBV7-3 with TRBJ2-3; the match to TRBD2 covers 9 bases. Trimming at V came to 1 base and at J to 5 bases, leaving 4 bases not matched to a gene. The CDR3 sequence is 15 residues long. The germline V gene has CDR1 SGHTA and CDR2 FQGTGA. CDR3 sequence reads: CASSLSGGAGDTQYF. The CDR3 DNA sequence: TGTGCCAGCAGCTTAAGCGGGGGGGCCGGAGATACGCAGTATTTT.

The chain carries TRBV4-3 and TRBJ2-3; D is unresolved. V shed 0 bases and J shed 5 bases, with 9 bases lying between them. Germline values: CDR1 LGHNA, CDR2 YSLEER. CDR3 length: 14 residues. The CDR3 DNA follows: TGCGCCAGCAGCCAAGATCGAGTGAGAGATACGCAGTATTTT. Translating it yields CASSQDRVRDTQYF.

The chain employs TRBV19 and TRBJ1-6, with 7 bases fitting TRBD1. The V gene end was trimmed by 4 bases and the J gene end by 10 bases; junction bases not matched to a gene: 7. The CDR3 extends over 14 amino acids. Per germline, CDR1 LNHDA and CDR2 SQIVND (reference sequence). The CDR3 reads CASSTGTDGSPLHF. The CDR3 nucleotides are TGTGCCAGTAGTACGGGGACAGATGGATCACCCCTCCACTTT.

V and J are TRBV7-9 and TRBJ1-2; 10 bases align to TRBD1. Germline V gene data show CDR1 as SEHNR and CDR2 as FQNEAQ (reference sequence). V lost 0 bases and J lost 6; bases outside the gene matches: 7. The CDR3 is 16 residues long. The CDR3 here is CASSLAGDRGEDGYTF. The DNA for the CDR3 is TGTGCCAGCAGCTTAGCTGGGGACAGGGGTGAGGATGGCTACACCTTC.

The chain employs TRBV9 and TRBJ1-2, with unresolved D. V was clipped by 0 bases and J by 0 bases, with 12 bases between them. Germline CDR1 reads SGDLS; CDR2 reads YYNGEE. The CDR3 is 16 amino acids. This CDR3 reads CASSVVPVLANYGYTF. CDR3 nucleotides: TGTGCCAGCAGCGTAGTGCCGGTGCTAGCTAACTATGGCTACACCTTC.

The chain employs TRBV13 and TRBJ2-5, with TRBD2 identical over 7 bases. The germline CDR1 and CDR2 sequences are PRHDT and FYEKMQ (reference sequence). Trimming removed 5 bases from V and 2 bases from J; junction bases left unmatched: 5. This CDR3 has 14 residues. The DNA for the CDR3 is TGTGCCAGCAGCACCCGGGGGGATCAAGAGACCCAGTACTTC. Protein product: CASSTRGDQETQYF.

The chain uses TRBV11-2 and TRBJ2-5; perhaps TRBD1 as D (5 bases). Trimming left V 3 bases short and J 4 bases short, with 6 bases between. The CDR3 runs 12 residues. The germline CDR1 and CDR2 sequences are SGHAT and FQNNGV. The CDR3 DNA sequence: TGTGCCAGCAGCTTTCAGGGAGAGACCCAGTACTTC. It yields the protein CASSFQGETQYF.

The chain recombines TRBV6-5 with TRBJ2-3; D ambiguous. This CDR3 spans 13 amino acids. Trimming cost V 6 bases and J 0 bases, with 7 bases left between them. The V gene's germline CDR1 is MNHEY and CDR2 SVGAGI. CDR3 nucleotide sequence: TGTGCCAGCAGCCCGTTTAGCACAGATACGCAGTATTTT. It codes for CASSPFSTDTQYF.

This clone was found a few times. The chain links TRBV5-1 to TRBJ2-2, with 7 bases lining up with TRBD1. The CDR3 length is 18 residues. The V segment lost 4 bases and the J segment 7 bases; nucleotides outside the gene matches: 19. Germline V CDR1 and CDR2: SGHRS, YFSETQ. CDR3 region: CASSPIPTGDEGGGELFF. In DNA, the CDR3 is TGCGCCAGCAGCCCGATTCCTACAGGGGATGAAGGTGGCGGGGAGCTGTTTTTT.